The 27 T cell receptor beta chains presented below share a single source sample, sequenced in a study of blood T cell repertoires in COVID-19. The repertoire was sequenced with immunoSEQ multiplex PCR; TCRdb's copy has only in-frame clones and lacks some. This table has roughly 700,000 clones, about 87% appearing once. The sample consisted of peripheral blood. The source of these receptors is a young woman with acute or convalescent COVID-19.

About this clone: Other DNA sequences of this sample code for an identical CDR3. The rearrangement uses TRBV7-9 and TRBJ1-3; D unclear. The ends were cut back, 1 base at V and 0 bases at J, with 7 bases in the middle. The CDR3 length is 15 residues. CDR1 is SEHNR and CDR2 is FQNEAQ in the germline V gene (reference sequence). In DNA, the CDR3 is TGTGCCAGCAGCTTAGGAGGGTACTCTGGAAACACCATATATTTT. It is translated as CASSLGGYSGNTIYF.

This rearrangement joins TRBV7-6 to TRBJ2-3; D remains ambiguous. This CDR3 comprises 14 residues. V was pared by 1 base and J by 3 bases, with 8 bases between. CDR1 and CDR2 (germline): SGHVS, FNYEAQ. As DNA, the CDR3 is TGTGCCAGCAGCTTAGGCTCAGGTACAGATACGCAGTATTTT. Translated, it gives CASSLGSGTDTQYF.

This clone has only one observation. J is TRBJ2-2 and V is TRBV27, with unresolved D. The CDR3 spans 13 residues. V was cut by 6 bases and J by 6 bases, with 11 bases left in between. CDR1 is MNHEY and CDR2 is SMNVEV in the germline V gene (reference sequence). CDR3 loop: CASRGSFAGELFF. CDR3 sequence (DNA): TGTGCCAGCAGGGGCAGTTTCGCCGGGGAGCTGTTTTTT.

The chain carries TRBV6-5 and TRBJ1-1; D is perhaps TRBD1 (5 bases). V dropped 6 bases and J dropped 5 bases, with 10 bases sitting between them. This CDR3 is 12 amino acids long. The V gene's germline CDR1 is MNHEY and CDR2 SVGAGI. CDR3 loop: CASSRPGTEAFF. CDR3 bases: TGTGCCAGCAGCCGCCCAGGGACTGAAGCTTTCTTT.

The chain joins TRBV30 to TRBJ1-1; 9 nucleotides agree with TRBD1. In germline, CDR1 is GTSNPN, CDR2 SVGIG (reference sequence). Losses at the gene ends were 5 bases for V and 1 base for J; bases not matched to a gene: 2. The CDR3 length is 13 residues. CDR3 DNA: TGTGCCTGGCGACAGGGGGAGAACACTGAAGCTTTCTTT. Protein sequence: CAWRQGENTEAFF.

CDR3 sequence (DNA): TGTGCCAGCAGGTTCGCAGGGTCAACTAATGAAAAACTGTTTTTT. It codes for CASRFAGSTNEKLFF. V usage is TRBV6-5 and J usage is TRBJ1-4; D is perhaps TRBD1 (5 bases). CDR1 and CDR2 from the germline V gene are MNHEY and SVGAGI. The CDR3 totals 15 residues. Between the trimmed V and J ends, which lost 6 bases and 0 bases, there was a span of 11 bases.

The CDR3 DNA reads as TGCGCCAGCAGCCGATCCGGGACAGGAGTTATAAACACTGAAGCTTTCTTT. Its protein is CASSRSGTGVINTEAFF. This chain uses TRBV4-1 with TRBJ1-1; 8 bases align to TRBD1. The ends lost 4 bases at V and 2 bases at J; junction bases unmatched: 12. Germline CDR1 MGHRA, CDR2 YSYEKL. The CDR3 has 17 residues.

With regard to this clone: The same CDR3 also results from other DNA sequences found in this sample. The gene calls are TRBV5-1 and TRBJ2-7, with TRBD2 matching over 11 bases. This CDR3 region has 14 residues. CDR1 and CDR2 (germline): SGHRS, YFSETQ. Trimming cost V 0 bases and J 4 bases; bases outside gene matches: 0. CDR3 nucleotide sequence: TGCGCCAGCAGCTTGGTAGCGGGGGGGTACGAGCAGTACTTC. It specifies CASSLVAGGYEQYF.

V is TRBV24-1 and J is TRBJ2-6; D might be TRBD1 (6 bases). This CDR3 is built from 17 residues. Looked up from germline, CDR1 is KGHDR and CDR2 is SFDVKD. V was trimmed by 4 bases and J by 3 bases, leaving 15 bases between them. The DNA for the CDR3 is TGTGCCACCAGTGACACGGGACACTCGAGTGGGGCCAACGTCCTGACTTTC. It encodes CATSDTGHSSGANVLTF.

The chain links TRBV5-8 to TRBJ1-2; D not certain. Germline CDR1 SGHTS, CDR2 YDEGEE. The V end lost 1 base, the J end lost 5 bases, and 6 bases lay between the germline ends. The CDR3 is 12 amino acids. This CDR3 is CASSLLTYGYTF. The CDR3 DNA follows: TGTGCCAGCAGCTTGCTCACATATGGCTACACCTTC. The complete variable domain, with remaining parts taken from reference TRBV5-8 and TRBJ1-2, reads EAGVTQSPTHLIKTRGQQATLRCSPISGHTSVYWYQQALGLGLQFLLWYDEGEERNRGNFPPRFSGRQFPNYSSELNVNALELEDSALYLCASSLLTYGYTFGSGTRLTVV.

V usage is TRBV4-1 and J usage is TRBJ1-6; D gene unclear. The CDR3 sequence is 11 residues long. Trimming shortened V by 3 bases and J by 14 bases, and 8 bases separated the two germline ends. CDR1 and CDR2 from the germline V gene are MGHRA and YSYEKL. The CDR3 spells CASSQERSLHF. Here the CDR3 DNA reads TGCGCCAGCAGCCAGGAGAGATCCCTCCACTTT.

J is TRBJ1-5 and V is TRBV12-2; the DNA was not compared with TRBD1, the D call given in the table. TRBV12-2 is a pseudogene segment. There are 15 residues in the CDR3. In DNA, the CDR3 is TGTGCAAGTCGCAACCCAGGGGACCCCAATCAGCCCCAGCATTTT. Protein: CASRNPGDPNQPQHF.

The chain carries TRBV4-3 and TRBJ2-3; D might be TRBD1 (6 bases). CDR3 length: 17 residues. Deletions cut 0 bases from V and 2 bases from J, with 15 bases between. Per the germline V gene, CDR1 is LGHNA and CDR2 is YSLEER. The CDR3 protein is CASSQEWQGTLTDTQYF. CDR3 coding DNA: TGCGCCAGCAGCCAAGAATGGCAGGGGACCCTCACAGATACGCAGTATTTT.

This rearrangement joins TRBV11-2 to TRBJ1-2; 7 bases are a match to TRBD1. The V gene's germline CDR1 is SGHAT and CDR2 FQNNGV. CDR3 length equals 16 residues. V trimming: 1 base; J trimming: 3 bases; junction bases outside the gene matches: 8. CDR3 protein: CASSLGGTGADYGYTF. The CDR3 DNA follows: TGTGCCAGCAGCTTAGGGGGTACAGGGGCGGACTATGGCTACACCTTC.

The CDR3 nucleotides are TGTGCCAGCGAAGAGAGTCCCTACGAGCAGTACTTC. This translates into CASEESPYEQYF. The rearrangement uses TRBV25-1 and TRBJ2-7; D is uncertain. The ends were cut back, 8 bases at V and 2 bases at J, with 10 bases in the middle. CDR1 and CDR2 from the germline V gene are MGHDK and SYGVNS. CDR3 length equals 12 residues.

The chain recombines TRBV6-5 with TRBJ2-2, with 8 bases matching TRBD2. Per germline, CDR1 MNHEY and CDR2 SVGAGI. CDR3 length equals 14 residues. The ends lost 7 bases at V and 4 bases at J; junction bases unmatched: 5. The CDR3: CASKRAGVTGELFF. In DNA form, the CDR3 reads TGTGCCAGCAAACGAGCGGGGGTCACCGGGGAGCTGTTTTTT.

The chain combines TRBV25-1 with TRBJ1-2; no clear D gene. The CDR3 contains 12 residues. The V end lost 2 bases, the J end lost 6 bases, and 7 bases lay between the germline ends. CDR1 MGHDK and CDR2 SYGVNS come from the germline V gene. This CDR3 reads CASSEEPHGYTF. CDR3 DNA: TGTGCCAGCAGTGAAGAGCCCCATGGCTACACCTTC.

V is TRBV24-1 and J is TRBJ1-5; 10 positions agree with TRBD1. The trim removed 5 bases at V and 9 bases at J, leaving 0 bases unmatched. CDR1 is KGHDR and CDR2 is SFDVKD in the germline V gene. CDR3 length: 12 amino acids. CDR3 DNA sequence: TGTGCCACCAGTGGGACAGGGGGGCCCCAGCATTTT. Amino acid sequence: CATSGTGGPQHF.

The chain has TRBV9 and TRBJ1-3, with D uncertain. CDR1 and CDR2 from the germline V gene are SGDLS and YYNGEE. This CDR3 comprises 12 residues. V was cut by 3 bases and J by 4 bases, with 5 bases left in between. Here the CDR3 reads CASSARGNTIYF. Written as DNA, the CDR3 is TGTGCCAGCAGCGCCAGGGGAAACACCATATATTTT.

This chain connects TRBV11-3 to TRBJ1-6, with D unresolved. There are 16 residues in the CDR3. V was clipped by 4 bases and J by 7 bases, with 17 bases between them. Per germline, CDR1 SGHNT and CDR2 YENEEA. CDR3 coding DNA: TGTGCCAGCAGCTGCCCAAGTGGGCAGCACAATTCACCCCTCCACTTT. It encodes CASSCPSGQHNSPLHF.

The chain carries TRBV12-3 or TRBV12-4 and TRBJ2-5; perhaps TRBD2 as D (5 bases). The CDR3 runs to 13 residues. V was cut by 6 bases and J by 6 bases, with 14 bases left in between. The chain's CDR3 is CASREAARKTQYF. As DNA, the CDR3 is TGTGCCAGCAGGGAGGCAGCTAGAAAGACCCAGTACTTC.

V is TRBV4-3 and J is TRBJ2-2; the match to TRBD1 covers 8 bases. Germline loops: CDR1 LGHNA, CDR2 YSLEER. The CDR3 totals 16 residues. The V and J ends lost 1 base and 5 bases, in that order; junction bases with no gene match: 6. Here the CDR3 DNA reads TGCGCCAGCAGCCAAGTAACAGGGGGGCGAACCGGGGAGCTGTTTTTT. This gives the protein CASSQVTGGRTGELFF.

The genes are TRBV5-6 and TRBJ1-6; a possible D gene is TRBD1 (6 bases). There are 12 residues in the CDR3. Trimming pared 0 bases from V and 13 bases from J, leaving 8 bases between. Germline V gene lookup returns CDR1 SGHDT and CDR2 YYEEEE. CDR3 amino acids: CASSLERGPLHF. The CDR3 nucleotides are TGTGCCAGCAGCTTGGAAAGGGGGCCCCTCCACTTT. The full variable domain, rest sourced from reference TRBV5-6 and TRBJ1-6, is DAGVTQSPTHLIKTRGQQVTLRCSPKSGHDTVSWYQQALGQGPQFIFQYYEEEERQRGNFPDRFSGHQFPNYSSELNVNALLLGDSALYLCASSLERGPLHFGNGTRLTVT.

The rearrangement joins TRBV11-1 to TRBJ1-6; D unclear. The ends were cut back, 0 bases at V and 7 bases at J, with 10 bases in the middle. CDR3 size: 15 residues. Germline values: CDR1 SGHAT, CDR2 FQDESV (reference sequence). CDR3 nucleotides: TGTGCCAGCAGCTTAGCGGGAGGTGGGAATTCACCCCTCCACTTT. Protein: CASSLAGGGNSPLHF. Combining the CDR3 with reference TRBV11-1 and TRBJ1-6 gives the whole variable domain EAEVAQSPRYKITEKSQAVAFWCDPISGHATLYWYRQILGQGPELLVQFQDESVVDDSQLPKDRFSAERLKGVDSTLKIQPAELGDSAMYLCASSLAGGGNSPLHFGNGTRLTVT.

The V gene is TRBV9, the J gene TRBJ1-5; D may be TRBD1 (6 bases). This CDR3 has 20 residues. Deletions cut 7 bases from V and 0 bases from J, with 29 bases between. Germline assignment: CDR1 SGDLS and CDR2 YYNGEE. The CDR3 coding sequence is TGTGCCAGCTTAGAAGGGACACAGGGTCGAAGGCCTTATAGCAATCAGCCCCAGCATTTT. Amino acids: CASLEGTQGRRPYSNQPQHF.

The V gene is TRBV2, the J gene TRBJ1-2; D possibly corresponds to TRBD1 (5 bases). The CDR3 covers 14 residues. V was cut by 4 bases and J by 0 bases, with 9 bases left in between. Germline CDR1 is SNHLY and CDR2 is FYNNEI. CDR3 DNA: TGTGCCAGCAGTGGACAGACAGCTAACTATGGCTACACCTTC. It is translated as CASSGQTANYGYTF.

The rearrangement links TRBV5-1 to TRBJ1-2, with a possible D match to TRBD1 (6 bases). V lost 4 bases and J lost 3, with 10 bases in between. Per germline, CDR1 SGHRS and CDR2 YFSETQ. The CDR3 spans 13 residues. DNA for the CDR3: TGCGCCAGCAGCGGACAGTCCGACTATGGCTACACCTTC. Translated, it gives CASSGQSDYGYTF.